Given below is one T cell receptor (beta chain) in context. This entry comes from a study of blood T cell repertoires in COVID-19. The CDR3 covers 16 residues. Germline CDR1 reads LNHDA; CDR2 reads SQIVND (reference sequence). V was cut by 8 bases and J by 1 base, with 18 bases left in between. Clinical histories supplied by participants themselves formed the basis of cohort assignment. Produced via immunoSEQ multiplex PCR; TCRdb's table is partial and in-frame only. The table shows some 240,000 clones, with about 85% occurring only once. The chain joins TRBV19 to TRBJ1-5; TRBD1 might be the D (5 bases). Input material: PBMCs or T cells enriched from blood (not recorded which). This TCR derives from a woman in her 50s who had been exposed to COVID-19. The CDR3 nucleotides are TGTGCCAGTCGGGAATACACGGGGGGAAGCAATCAGCCCCAGCATTTT. Its translation: CASREYTGGSNQPQHF.